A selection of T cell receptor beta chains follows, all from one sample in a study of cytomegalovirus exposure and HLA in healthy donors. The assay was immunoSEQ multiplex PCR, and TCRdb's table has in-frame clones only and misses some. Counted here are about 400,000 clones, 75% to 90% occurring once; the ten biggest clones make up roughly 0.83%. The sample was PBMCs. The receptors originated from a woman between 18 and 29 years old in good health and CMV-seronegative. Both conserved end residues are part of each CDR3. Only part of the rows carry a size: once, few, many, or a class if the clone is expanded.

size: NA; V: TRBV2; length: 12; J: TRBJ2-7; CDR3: CASSEIGGEQYF
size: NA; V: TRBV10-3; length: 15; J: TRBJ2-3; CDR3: CAISVGQGARDTQYF
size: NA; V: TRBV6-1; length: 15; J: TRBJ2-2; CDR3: CAAGSGLWNTGELFF
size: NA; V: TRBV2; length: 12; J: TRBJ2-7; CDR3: CASGGIVYEQYF
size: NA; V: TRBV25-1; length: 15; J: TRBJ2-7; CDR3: CASSAGTGGIYEQYF
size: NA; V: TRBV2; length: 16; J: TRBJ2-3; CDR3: CASRGLAAYTTDTQYF
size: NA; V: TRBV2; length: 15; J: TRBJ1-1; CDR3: CASSRDRGRTTEAFF
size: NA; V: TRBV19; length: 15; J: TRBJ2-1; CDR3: CASNVGQVTNNEQFF
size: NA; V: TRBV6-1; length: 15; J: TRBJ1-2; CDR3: CASSERGRVSEGYTF
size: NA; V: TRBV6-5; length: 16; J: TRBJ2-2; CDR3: CASSYGTSGNTGELFF
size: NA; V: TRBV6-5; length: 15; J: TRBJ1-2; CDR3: CASSPDREVGYGYTF
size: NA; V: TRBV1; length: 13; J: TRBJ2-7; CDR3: CTSIGGRSYEQYF
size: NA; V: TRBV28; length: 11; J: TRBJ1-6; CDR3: CASGSNSPLHF
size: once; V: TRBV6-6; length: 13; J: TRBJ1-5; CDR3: CASSLQGNQPQHF
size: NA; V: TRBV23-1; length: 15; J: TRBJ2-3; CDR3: CASSSPGQGTDTQYF
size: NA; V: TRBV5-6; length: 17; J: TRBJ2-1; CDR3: CASSSTVLAEPYNEQFF
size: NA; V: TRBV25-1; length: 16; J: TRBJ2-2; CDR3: CASSFAGVKNTGELFF
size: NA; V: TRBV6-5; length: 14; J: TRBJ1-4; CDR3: CASSRQGIGEKLFF
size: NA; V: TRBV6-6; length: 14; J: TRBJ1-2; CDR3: CASSYSPGPHGYTF
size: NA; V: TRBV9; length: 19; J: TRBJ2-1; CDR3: CASSVAKSFRSGPYNEQFF
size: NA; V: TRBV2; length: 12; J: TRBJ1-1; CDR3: CASSPPGTEAFF
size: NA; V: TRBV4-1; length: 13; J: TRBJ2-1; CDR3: CASSFRTGGEQFF
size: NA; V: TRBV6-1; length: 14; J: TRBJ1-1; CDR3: CASIEGGHTKLAFF
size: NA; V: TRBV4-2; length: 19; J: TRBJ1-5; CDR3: CASSQEGRDRAKENQPQHF
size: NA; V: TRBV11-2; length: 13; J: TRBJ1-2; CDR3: CASSPGGGYGYTF
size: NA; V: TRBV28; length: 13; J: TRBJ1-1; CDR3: CASSSDRGTEAFF
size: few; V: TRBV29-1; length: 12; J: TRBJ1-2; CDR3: CSVHREADGYTF
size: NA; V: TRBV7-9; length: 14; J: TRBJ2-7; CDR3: CASSLMTGGNEQYF
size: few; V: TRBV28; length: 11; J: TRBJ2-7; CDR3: CASSLSGMQYF
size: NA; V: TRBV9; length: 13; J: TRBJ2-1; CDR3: CASSPSGSNEQFF
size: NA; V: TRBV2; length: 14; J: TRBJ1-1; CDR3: CASRYNRPNTEAFF
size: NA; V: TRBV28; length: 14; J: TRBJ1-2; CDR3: CASSLRGSGHGYTF
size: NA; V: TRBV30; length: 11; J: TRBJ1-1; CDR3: CATQGFAEAFF
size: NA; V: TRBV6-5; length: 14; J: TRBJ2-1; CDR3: CASSYSSSAGEQFF
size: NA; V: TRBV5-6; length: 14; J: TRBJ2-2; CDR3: CASSPQETTGELFF
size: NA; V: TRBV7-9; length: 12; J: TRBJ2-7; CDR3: CASSATGYEQYF
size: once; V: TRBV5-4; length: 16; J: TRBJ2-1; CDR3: CASSLDGSGRDNEQFF
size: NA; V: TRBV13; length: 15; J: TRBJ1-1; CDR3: CASSPRAGQGRKAFF
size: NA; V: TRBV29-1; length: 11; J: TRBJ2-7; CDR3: CSVNSGYEQYF
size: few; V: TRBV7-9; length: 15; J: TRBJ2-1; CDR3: CASSLRLAGANEQFF
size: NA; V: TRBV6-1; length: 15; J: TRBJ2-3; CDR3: CASSEPGPGADTQYF
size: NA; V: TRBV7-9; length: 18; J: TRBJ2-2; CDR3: CASSTRKIAGAHTGELFF
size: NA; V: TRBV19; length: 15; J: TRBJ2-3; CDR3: CASSMLSSGTDTQYF
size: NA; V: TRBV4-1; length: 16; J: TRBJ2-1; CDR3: CASSPRPGQTYNEQFF
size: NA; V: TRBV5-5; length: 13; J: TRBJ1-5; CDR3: CASSTTAVQPQHF
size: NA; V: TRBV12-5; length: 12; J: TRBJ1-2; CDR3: CASGLGVYGYTF
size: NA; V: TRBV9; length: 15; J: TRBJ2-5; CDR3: CASSVDGQHQETQYF
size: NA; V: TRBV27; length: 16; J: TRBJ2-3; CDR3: CASSLGGGLYTDTQYF
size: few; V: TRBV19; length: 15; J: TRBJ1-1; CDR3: CASSSRLTGDTEAFF
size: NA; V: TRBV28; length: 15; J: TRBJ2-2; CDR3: CASSPGGAKGGELFF
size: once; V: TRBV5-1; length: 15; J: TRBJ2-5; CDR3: CASRVVTRGGETQYF
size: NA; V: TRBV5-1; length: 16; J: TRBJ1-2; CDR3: CASPEGTGEIPYGYTF
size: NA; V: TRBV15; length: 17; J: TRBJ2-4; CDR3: CATSRRSGEQAKNIQYF
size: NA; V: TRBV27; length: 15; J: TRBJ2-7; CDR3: CASSLTGQGSYEQYF
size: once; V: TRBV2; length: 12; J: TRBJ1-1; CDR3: CASSGSTTEAFF